This TCR beta chain was found in a study of cytomegalovirus exposure and HLA in healthy donors (dated by TCRdb to about 2017). Study-level background: An earlier analysis of some 500 of the donors reported 250 to 350 Gb of sequence data and 117 million unique TCR beta sequences from around 200 million T cells. An early release that covered more than 550 HLA-typed donors contained approximately 300 gigabases of sequencing data and tens of millions of unique TCR sequences. Of the approximately 400 genotyped donors, approximately 80% fell in the genetic ancestry cluster associated with self-reported Caucasian donors. The study was designed to test whether signatures of past pathogen exposure could be identified by cataloging public T cell receptors. The T cell repertoires of around 670 subjects were profiled by immunosequencing and related to cytomegalovirus serostatus. Besides the first cohort of about 730 subjects, a separate validation cohort made up of roughly 120 different subjects was used. To predict cytomegalovirus infection status, the study combined high-throughput TCR immunosequencing, statistical association of individual TCRs with disease status, and machine learning. A later analysis re-analyzed previously published TCR beta repertoires from approximately 670 donors and added high-resolution HLA genotyping to study TCR occurrence patterns. Rather than drawing on any new phenotypic data, the later analysis identified candidate immune exposures from TCR beta sequences and the way those sequences occurred across donors. An earlier analysis of 587 of the donors applied high-throughput TCR beta sequencing to assess whether each TCR beta V gene segment acted as functional or pseudogenic. Donor age, sex, ethnicity and CMV serostatus were compiled together with the repertoire data. A later genetic analysis took genome-wide SNP genotypes for about 55% of the 666 donors and used that subset as a discovery cohort. Every discovery cohort repertoire had been produced on one sequencing platform. Class I and class II HLA loci were covered by the typing at four-digit resolution. Typing coverage differed by locus: A, B, C, DRB1 and DQB1 were typed in roughly 620-640 donors, DQA1 in about 560, DPA1 in around 580, and DPB1 in 472. Roughly 5 DR-DQ haplotypes were handled as single units for association and clustering, since linkage in the cohort was strong. Among 300 to 500 genotyped donors of the cohort, an average of approximately 240,000 unique TCR beta nucleotide sequences was sequenced per donor, of which about 18% were non-productive.

As for this clone: This clone's antigen is unknown.

In total, 630 or so healthy bone marrow donors made up the cohort. Cohort members were all nominally healthy when sampled, although unrecorded immune exposures were likely present. The donor tested CMV seropositive and was one of the 289 seropositive cohort members. A peripheral blood sample was collected from each donor, and TCR beta sequencing was performed on peripheral blood mononuclear cells. Genomic DNA extraction from the blood cell samples was performed with the Qiagen DNeasy Blood Extraction Kit. Study-wide conclusions, independent of this receptor: An association between a missense DCLRE1C variant and V-gene and J-gene trimming of TCR beta chains was found in a later genetic analysis and replicated in an independent cohort. The presence/absence analyses assumed that sequencing depth was roughly uniform across donors, and that assumption may not be true. Some IMGT-functional V segments, including TRBV6-2 and TRBV6-3, could not be told apart with the 87-base-pair reads, so those segments were excluded. Strong co-occurrence of HLA alleles, especially DR and DQ, made assigning TCR associations to individual alleles difficult. A later analysis reported that several top co-occurrence clusters appeared linked to parvovirus B19, influenza, CMV and Epstein-Barr virus. An earlier analysis of approximately 570 of the donors showed that most TCR beta V segments appeared in productive rearrangements either about 90% or about 30% of the time, which broadly matched IMGT annotations. A cluster of highly shared sequence variants was judged likely to represent a technical artifact of the sequencing pipeline. Correlated functional status among segregating V segments might reflect linkage disequilibrium, but an unknown experimental factor could not be ruled out. In a later analysis, most CMV-associated TCR beta chains were found to appear HLA-restricted, with HLA associations seemingly driven largely by CMV exposure. A later analysis found that HLA-associated TCR beta chains were more clonally expanded and had lower generation probabilities than equally common non-associated chains. It was suggested by the authors that the approach could potentially be generalized to other disease states and immunological phenotypes. Because counts were too low, about 17 rarely observed V segments, including chromosome 9 orphons, were excluded from the earlier analysis of 587 of the donors. A few of the identified cytomegalovirus-associated TCR beta chains were confirmed in vitro to be specific for cytomegalovirus antigens. A further reported finding was that TCR beta sequences accurately predicted the HLA-A and HLA-B alleles for most subjects in the first cohort. Because some donors lacked HLA typing at each locus, the association tests relied only on the typed subset. In a later analysis, the rate of TCR association differed among HLA loci, with DRB1 alleles having the most associated TCRs and HLA-C alleles having the fewest. While some public TCRs were present in many individuals, most TCR sequences turned up only very rarely across donors. Cytomegalovirus status was reported to be diagnosed by the classifier with high specificity and sensitivity in both the original and validation cohorts. In a later genetic analysis, fewer N-insertions in productive TCRs were reported among donors in an Asian-associated ancestry cluster than the approximately 670-donor mean. This cohort had only TCR beta chains sequenced, and the lack of alpha or paired-chain data limited which features could be detected. For the cohort, immune exposure information was limited to CMV serostatus. The study gave a list of under 200 TCR beta chains associated with cytomegalovirus. A later analysis associated about 17,000 TCR beta sequences with specific HLA alleles at a false discovery rate of 0.05.

The method behind the library was the immunoSEQ multiplex PCR assay. For the multiplex PCR, a mixture combining 60 forward primers for TCR Vbeta segments and 13 reverse primers for TCR Jbeta segments was used. A multiplex PCR assay on genomic DNA amplified the CDR3 region of rearranged TCR beta genes. The amplified TCR beta libraries were sequenced on the Illumina HiSeq System as 87-base-pair reads. Processing in the source paper ran as follows. A later analysis tallied around 87 million unique TCR beta chains across the 610 or so repertoires, and roughly 11 million of those chains were shared by two or more donors. Raw reads were error-corrected and collapsed into unique sequences by a nearest-neighbor algorithm in which closely related sequences were merged to remove PCR and sequencing errors. Alignment of CDR3 sequences to IMGT reference sequences was used to assign V, D and J gene segments. Each retained sequence needed at least a six-nucleotide match to both a V gene segment and a J gene segment. A rearrangement counted as productive if the CDR3 had no stop codons and remained in frame with V and J, and every other rearrangement counted as non-productive. Following IMGT convention, CDR3 was defined as the stretch from the second conserved V-encoded cysteine to the conserved J-encoded phenylalanine. The earlier analysis of 587 of the donors excluded sequences that lacked an unambiguous match to a single V gene segment. In an earlier analysis of roughly 500 of the donors, V segments were called functional above 56.7% productive rearrangements and were called segregating when the between-donor standard deviation exceeded 5%. A statistical classification framework was developed to diagnose cytomegalovirus status using the catalog of TCR beta chain sequences. V and J gene assignment, in a later analysis, came from comparing TCR nucleotide sequences with IMGT/GENE-DB human TR gene sequences. In a later analysis, CDR3 sequences and most-parsimonious VDJ recombination scenarios were assigned using the TCRdist pipeline. A later analysis defined each TCR beta chain by its CDR3 amino acid sequence plus V-gene family, and excluded reads lacking a unique V-gene family. To address suspected cross-contamination and a sequencing artifact, a later analysis removed 550 to 750 highly shared, low-generation-probability nucleotide sequences. In a later analysis, a clonal expansion index for each public chain was calculated from normalized within-repertoire ranks of inferred template counts. In a later analysis, generation probabilities were computed using a VDJ recombination model fitted to out-of-frame rearrangements, and the results were checked against IGoR. A later analysis scored TCR-TCR, TCR-HLA and TCR-CMV co-occurrence with hypergeometric tests, applying a repertoire-size bias correction to TCR pairs. To estimate false discovery rates, a later analysis permuted the HLA or CMV assignments 20 times. A later analysis grouped co-occurring TCRs with DBSCAN, adding TCRdist sequence similarity when clustering within HLA-allele-positive subsets. Repertoires with fewer than 30,000 or more than 120,000 public chains, plus five repertoires with anomalous nucleotide sharing, were excluded from co-occurrence clustering. This is the immuneACCESS table as TCRdb keeps it, with only in-frame sequences that have V and J called. A part of the clones is gone; compared with another copy, unresolved V genes explain less than half, and the rest is unexplained. The V and J calls and clone size were taken over from that table, and D and trimming were inferred from the DNA. This sample's clone table shows over 60,000 clones. 7.5% of the sample is held by the ten biggest clonotypes.

CDR1 and CDR2 are drawn from the germline V gene: SGDLS, YYNGEE. CDR3 length: 16 amino acids, cysteine to phenylalanine. Only the CDR3 DNA is retained, 48 bases long and in frame from the first base. V is cut back by 4 bases and J by 2 bases, with 6 bases in the junction unmatched. The sequencing input was PBMCs. The TCR originated in a female donor in good health and CMV-seropositive. Here the chain combines TRBV9 and TRBJ2-5; TRBD2 agrees with 12 junctional bases. For the CDR3, the sequence is CASSRNLAGGQETQYF. The sequenced DNA: TGTGCCAGCAGCCGTAATCTAGCGGGAGGGCAAGAGACCCAGTACTTC.